A single sample gave rise to the 30 T cell receptor beta chains below, sequenced in a study of OX40 agonist ivuxolimab in advanced cancers. TCRdb keeps only in-frame clones here, not all; method: immunoSEQ multiplex PCR. This table has about 54,000 clones, around 89% appearing once. Sequenced material: CD4+ or CD8+ T cells sorted from blood, taken in a trial of the OX40 agonist ivuxolimab. The source of these receptors is an adult with an advanced solid tumor such as melanoma, head and neck, liver or kidney cancer.

The chain has TRBV7-9 and TRBJ2-5; 12 nucleotides agree with TRBD2. With V trimmed by 5 bases and J by 1 base, 5 bases remained unmatched. Germline assignment: CDR1 SEHNR and CDR2 FQNEAQ (reference sequence). This CDR3 comprises 16 residues. The CDR3 loop reads CASSVTSGGFQETQYF. DNA of the CDR3: TGTGCCAGCAGCGTAACTAGCGGGGGGTTCCAAGAGACCCAGTACTTC.

The V and J genes are TRBV19 and TRBJ2-2, with TRBD1 as a possible D gene (5 bases). This CDR3 is 15 amino acids long. Germline assignment: CDR1 LNHDA and CDR2 SQIVND (reference sequence). V was pared by 8 bases and J by 6 bases, with 19 bases between. The CDR3 sequence: CASSILGVVSGELFF. DNA of the CDR3: TGTGCCAGTTCCATTCTAGGGGTGGTCTCCGGGGAGCTGTTTTTT.

The CDR3 bases are TGTGCCTGGAAAAAGGGTTGGGGATCACCCCTCCACTTT. This translates into CAWKKGWGSPLHF. V and J are TRBV30 and TRBJ1-6; D is unresolved. Germline CDR1 is GTSNPN and CDR2 is SVGIG (reference sequence). The CDR3 sequence is 13 residues long. The ends were cut back, 4 bases at V and 10 bases at J, with 14 bases in the middle.

The chain is built from TRBV6-1 and TRBJ2-3; 8 bases align to TRBD2. The CDR3 is made up of 15 amino acids. V was clipped by 8 bases and J by 0 bases; unmatched bases: 7. Germline V gives CDR1 MNHNS, CDR2 SASEGT. This chain's CDR3 is CASGESSGSTDTQYF. DNA for the CDR3: TGTGCCAGCGGGGAATCTAGCGGGAGCACAGATACGCAGTATTTT.

The chain joins TRBV9 to TRBJ2-1; tentatively, D is TRBD1 or TRBD2 (5 bases each). The CDR3 extends over 13 amino acids. CDR1 is SGDLS, CDR2 YYNGEE, per germline. Trimming stripped 0 bases from V and 7 bases from J, with 8 bases between. In nucleotides, the CDR3 is TGTGCCAGCAGCGTAGACGAGGGGAATGAGCAGTTCTTC. It codes for CASSVDEGNEQFF.

V and J are TRBV25-1 and TRBJ1-6, with 11 bases aligning to TRBD1. Germline V gives CDR1 MGHDK, CDR2 SYGVNS. This CDR3 comprises 15 residues. Losses at the gene ends were 6 bases for V and 7 bases for J; bases not matched to a gene: 5. In DNA form, the CDR3 reads TGTGCCAGCAGGGACGGGGACAGGGGGAATTCACCCCTCCACTTT. Its translation: CASRDGDRGNSPLHF.

The chain employs TRBV10-3 and TRBJ1-1; a weak D match, TRBD1 (5 bases). This CDR3 is 13 amino acids long. CDR1 ENHRY and CDR2 SYGVKD come from the germline V gene. The ends were cut back, 8 bases at V and 0 bases at J, with 10 bases in the middle. CDR3 protein: CAIGGAVNTEAFF. The DNA for the CDR3 is TGTGCCATCGGGGGAGCGGTGAACACTGAAGCTTTCTTT.

The V and J genes are TRBV21-1 and TRBJ1-1; the table assigns TRBD1, which was not confirmed against the DNA. TRBV21-1 is a pseudogene. This CDR3 is built from 16 residues. The CDR3 region has the DNA TGTGCCAGCAGCAAAGTGCGAGGACAGGGGAACACTGAAGCTTTCTTT. The encoded protein is CASSKVRGQGNTEAFF.

The chain's CDR3 is CAISARVGGDAYGYTF. The DNA for the CDR3 is TGTGCCATCAGTGCCAGAGTGGGGGGCGACGCCTATGGCTACACCTTC. The chain couples TRBV10-3 to TRBJ1-2; maybe TRBD1 (6 bases). This CDR3 is built from 16 residues. The V end lost 4 bases, the J end lost 4 bases, and 19 bases lay between the germline ends. In germline, CDR1 is ENHRY, CDR2 SYGVKD.

This chain uses TRBV2 with TRBJ2-7, with D unclear. The CDR3 runs 14 residues. Trimming cost V 0 bases and J 5 bases, with 11 bases left between them. Per germline, CDR1 SNHLY and CDR2 FYNNEI. CDR3 loop: CASSEASLIDEQYF. Here the CDR3 DNA reads TGTGCCAGCAGTGAAGCGTCTCTTATCGACGAGCAGTACTTC.

The rearrangement links TRBV14 to TRBJ1-4; tentatively, D is TRBD1 (6 bases). CDR3 length: 14 residues. Trimming shortened V by 3 bases and J by 4 bases, and 9 bases separated the two germline ends. The germline V gene encodes CDR1 SGHDN and CDR2 FVKESK. The CDR3 reads CASSQTGGNEKLFF. The CDR3 DNA sequence: TGTGCCAGCAGCCAGACAGGCGGTAATGAAAAACTGTTTTTT.

The rearrangement joins TRBV29-1 to TRBJ1-5; 9 nucleotides align to TRBD1. This CDR3 is 15 amino acids long. The germline V gene encodes CDR1 SQVTM and CDR2 ANQGSEA. The V segment lost 5 bases and the J segment 2 bases; nucleotides outside the gene matches: 7. This CDR3 is CSVQTGGLGNQPQHF. The CDR3 DNA reads TGCAGCGTTCAAACAGGGGGCTTGGGCAATCAGCCCCAGCATTTT.

The rearrangement uses TRBV9 and TRBJ2-2; either TRBD1 or TRBD2 may supply D (7 bases each). The germline V and J ends were trimmed by 4 bases and 4 bases, with 17 bases remaining between them. CDR1 and CDR2 from the germline V gene are SGDLS and YYNGEE. This CDR3 is 16 amino acids long. The CDR3 coding sequence is TGTGCCAGCAGCATCCAGGGGGGGGATTTCACCGGGGAGCTGTTTTTT. It is translated as CASSIQGGDFTGELFF.

The chain uses TRBV5-1 and TRBJ1-6, with D uncertain. The CDR3 is 15 amino acids. CDR1 is SGHRS, CDR2 YFSETQ, per germline. The ends were cut back, 0 bases at V and 8 bases at J, with 12 bases in the middle. The CDR3 DNA follows: TGCGCCAGCAGCTTGGATCGAACCGGGTATTCACCCCTCCACTTT. Translation gives CASSLDRTGYSPLHF.

The chain recombines TRBV2 with TRBJ2-5; possible D gene TRBD1, 6 bases. The CDR3 contains 15 residues. Germline V lookup: CDR1 SNHLY, CDR2 FYNNEI. V dropped 2 bases and J dropped 1 base, with 11 bases sitting between them. The chain's CDR3 is CASSEWGRGQETQYF. The CDR3 nucleotides read TGTGCCAGCAGTGAATGGGGCAGGGGCCAAGAGACCCAGTACTTC.

This sequence joins TRBV19 and TRBJ1-2; D gene unclear. CDR3 length: 14 amino acids. Germline CDR1 reads LNHDA; CDR2 reads SQIVND (reference sequence). Trimming pared 6 bases from V and 4 bases from J, leaving 15 bases between. CDR3 region: CASRQSQSAYGYTF. As DNA, the CDR3 is TGTGCCAGTAGACAATCCCAGAGCGCCTATGGCTACACCTTC.

This chain links TRBV9 with TRBJ2-5; no clear D gene. CDR1 and CDR2 (germline): SGDLS, YYNGEE. The CDR3 length is 13 residues. Trimming removed 0 bases at V and 7 bases at J, with 10 bases between. This CDR3 reads CASSVVVEGTQYF. The CDR3 coding sequence is TGTGCCAGCAGCGTAGTGGTAGAAGGGACCCAGTACTTC.

In this sample, this clone turned up a few times. The chain employs TRBV6-5 and TRBJ1-4; D unresolved. The CDR3 loop spans 11 amino acids. Germline CDR1 is MNHEY and CDR2 is SVGAGI. V shed 5 bases and J shed 8 bases, with 6 bases lying between them. In DNA form, the CDR3 reads TGTGCCAGCAGTATCGGGGAAAAACTGTTTTTT. Translated: CASSIGEKLFF.

The chain couples TRBV13 to TRBJ2-5, with 7 bases fitting TRBD1. The CDR3 has 13 residues. The trim removed 5 bases at V and 3 bases at J, leaving 3 bases unmatched. CDR1 and CDR2 from the germline V gene are PRHDT and FYEKMQ (reference sequence). CDR3 sequence reads: CASSRDRKETQYF. The DNA for the CDR3 is TGTGCCAGCAGCCGGGACAGAAAAGAGACCCAGTACTTC.

CDR3 bases: TGTGCCAGCTCACCACAAGGACAGGGGTTTGGCTATGGCTACACCTTC. It specifies CASSPQGQGFGYGYTF. V usage is TRBV18 and J usage is TRBJ1-2; TRBD1 agrees at 9 bases. J gave up 4 bases and V 1 base, and 7 bases lay outside the gene matches. Germline V gene lookup returns CDR1 KGHSH and CDR2 LQKENI. CDR3 length: 16 amino acids.

This chain links TRBV30 with TRBJ1-5, with unresolved D. V was pared by 3 bases and J by 9 bases, with 12 bases between. This CDR3 spans 12 amino acids. Germline loops: CDR1 GTSNPN, CDR2 SVGIG (reference sequence). The CDR3 protein is CAWRLTGGPQHF. CDR3 DNA: TGTGCCTGGAGACTCACGGGAGGGCCCCAGCATTTT.

This rearrangement joins TRBV10-3 to TRBJ2-5, with D possibly being TRBD1 or TRBD2 (5 bases each). Trimming shortened V by 2 bases and J by 5 bases, and 12 bases separated the two germline ends. Per germline, CDR1 ENHRY and CDR2 SYGVKD. The length of the CDR3 is 14 residues. The CDR3 region has the DNA TGTGCCATCAGTGAGGGGGGACCAAAGGAGACCCAGTACTTC. Protein: CAISEGGPKETQYF.

The V and J genes are TRBV9 and TRBJ2-1, with TRBD2 matching 9 bases. The CDR3 runs 17 residues. Germline trimming cut 0 bases from V and 6 bases from J; bases unmatched to any gene: 10. Germline V gene sequence: CDR1 SGDLS, CDR2 YYNGEE. The DNA for the CDR3 is TGTGCCAGCAGCGTAGCTGGGGGGCGGGAGGGCCCCAATGAGCAGTTCTTC. It translates to CASSVAGGREGPNEQFF.

This chain links TRBV19 with TRBJ2-5, with 9 positions matching TRBD1. Trimming took 8 bases from V and 5 from J; bases not matched to a gene: 9. This CDR3 has 14 residues. CDR1 and CDR2 from the germline V gene are LNHDA and SQIVND (reference sequence). The CDR3 loop is CASSSTGGRETQYF. The CDR3 bases are TGTGCCAGTTCTTCTACAGGGGGCCGGGAGACCCAGTACTTC.

The CDR3 nucleotides are TGTGCCAGCAGCTTAGACGGAGGACCCACCGGGGAGCTGTTTTTT. The encoded protein is CASSLDGGPTGELFF. This rearrangement joins TRBV13 to TRBJ2-2; D might be TRBD2 (5 bases). CDR1 is PRHDT, CDR2 FYEKMQ, per germline (reference sequence). V lost 1 base to trimming and J lost 4 bases, with 10 bases between them. The length of the CDR3 is 15 residues.

The V call is TRBV29-1, the J call TRBJ2-5, with D perhaps matching TRBD1 (5 bases). V lost 4 bases and J lost 3, with 9 bases in between. The CDR3 is 12 residues long. Germline loops: CDR1 SQVTM, CDR2 ANQGSEA. CDR3 in DNA: TGCAGCGTTGGGGGCAGGAAAGAGACCCAGTACTTC. Amino acids: CSVGGRKETQYF.

The table lists this clone with a few counts. This chain connects TRBV6-5 to TRBJ2-7; D remains ambiguous. The CDR3 length is 14 residues. V lost 2 bases to trimming and J lost 3 bases, with 11 bases between them. Germline V gene sequence: CDR1 MNHEY, CDR2 SVGAGI. The CDR3 DNA is TGTGCCAGCAGTTACGTGGCAGGAGACTACGAGCAGTACTTC. This encodes CASSYVAGDYEQYF.

The CDR3 DNA sequence: TGTGCCAGCAGCCCCACTGGGACAGGGGTGAATGAGCAGTTCTTC. This gives the protein CASSPTGTGVNEQFF. The gene calls are TRBV7-6 and TRBJ2-1, with 10 nucleotides matching TRBD1. The CDR3 runs 15 residues. V lost 5 bases to trimming and J lost 7 bases; unmatched junction nucleotides: 8. Per the germline V gene, CDR1 is SGHVS and CDR2 is FNYEAQ.

The chain joins TRBV28 to TRBJ1-6; TRBD1 is a possible D gene (6 bases). The V end lost 8 bases, the J end lost 10 bases, and 15 bases lay between the germline ends. The germline gives CDR1 MDHEN, CDR2 SYDVKM. This CDR3 is 13 amino acids long. CDR3 in amino acids: CASAGGAKSPLHF. CDR3 sequence (DNA): TGTGCCAGCGCGGGGGGGGCTAAGTCACCCCTCCACTTT.

The chain links TRBV5-4 to TRBJ2-3; D ambiguous. The V end was cut by 1 base, the J end by 2 bases, with 14 bases between. The CDR3 length is 16 residues. Germline CDR1 reads SGHNT; CDR2 reads YYREEE (reference sequence). The DNA for the CDR3 is TGTGCCAGCAGCTTGTTAGGAAGCCCTCCCACAGATACGCAGTATTTT. Translated, it gives CASSLLGSPPTDTQYF.